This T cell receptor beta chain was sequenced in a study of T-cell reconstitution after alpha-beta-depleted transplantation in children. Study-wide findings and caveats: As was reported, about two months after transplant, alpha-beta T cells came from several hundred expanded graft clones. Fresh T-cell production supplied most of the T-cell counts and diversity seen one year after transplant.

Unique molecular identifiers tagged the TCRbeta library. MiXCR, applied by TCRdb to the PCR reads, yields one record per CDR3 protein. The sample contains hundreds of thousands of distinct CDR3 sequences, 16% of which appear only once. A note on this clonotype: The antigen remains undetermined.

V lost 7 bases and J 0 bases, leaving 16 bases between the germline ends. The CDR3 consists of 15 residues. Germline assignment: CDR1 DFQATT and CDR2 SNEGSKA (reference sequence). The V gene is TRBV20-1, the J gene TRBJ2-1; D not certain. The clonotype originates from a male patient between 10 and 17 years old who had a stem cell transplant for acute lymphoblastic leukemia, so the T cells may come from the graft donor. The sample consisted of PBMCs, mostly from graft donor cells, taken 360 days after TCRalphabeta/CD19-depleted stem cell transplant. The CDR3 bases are TGCAGTGTTCCCCTGGTCAGCGTCTCCTACAATGAGCAGTTCTTC. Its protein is CSVPLVSVSYNEQFF.